The clone carrying this TCR beta chain was counted between two and nine times. Its antigen is not known. Unique molecular identifiers featured in each of the TCR beta cDNA libraries. TCRdb itself ran the PCR reads through MiXCR, one entry per CDR3 protein. The sample includes about 160,000 distinct CDR3 sequences, under 40% of them seen just once. The data are from a study of post-analysis software for immune sequencing data. General study findings and limits: The authors found that F measure strongly co-clustered same-batch samples. Controls had lower frequencies than patients of about 5 TRBV segments, which included TRBV5-6, TRBV5-1 and TRBV20-1. Diversity measured as normalized Chao1 was significantly lower in multiple sclerosis patients than in controls.

Germline values: CDR1 SGHRS, CDR2 YFSETQ. V was clipped by 3 bases and J by 4 bases; unmatched bases: 5. The CDR3 contains 16 residues. The sample in question was blood, obtained after autologous hematopoietic stem cell transplantation. This TCR was sampled from a girl aged 10 to 17 with multiple sclerosis. The V call is TRBV5-1, the J call TRBJ2-2, with 11 bases aligning to TRBD2. This CDR3 is CASSSTSGGSTGELFF. CDR3 coding DNA: TGCGCCAGCAGCTCCACTAGCGGGGGCAGCACCGGGGAGCTGTTTTTT.